The source of this T cell receptor beta chain is a study of T-cell reconstitution after alpha-beta-depleted transplantation in children. This clonotype was picked up many times. Preparing the TCRbeta library involved the use of unique molecular identifiers. One entry per CDR3 protein results from TCRdb running MiXCR on the PCR reads. Here the sample spans fewer than 90,000 distinct CDR3 sequences, approximately 7.3% being singletons. This CDR3 has 15 residues. Germline V CDR1 and CDR2: LGHNA, YNFKEQ. Trimming took 0 bases from V and 7 from J; bases not matched to a gene: 9. V gene TRBV4-2 combines with J gene TRBJ2-7; 7 nucleotides match TRBD2. The source was PBMCs from the stem cell graft donor, collected from the stem cell graft. This TCR came from a human donor who donated a stem cell graft to a child with acute lymphoblastic leukemia. DNA of the CDR3: TGTGCCAGCAGCCAAGATATGTGGGGGAGGGCGGAGCAGTACTTC. Translating it yields CASSQDMWGRAEQYF.